This T cell receptor beta chain was recovered during a study of blood T cell repertoires in COVID-19. Study overall: Sample material is recorded as cDNA or gDNA derived from T cells, B-cell-depleted T cells, or PBMCs.

Seattle cases were enrolled at active infection and followed longitudinally. This CDR3 contains 14 residues. Per germline, CDR1 SGDLS and CDR2 YYNGEE. The V end was cut by 2 bases, the J end by 3 bases, with 11 bases between. As processed by the authors: Estimates of nucleated cell counts were drawn from the amplification of reference gene primers. Generated by immunoSEQ multiplex PCR, the TCRdb table keeps only in-frame clones and is missing some. That table gives V, J and clone size, and the DNA gave D and trimming. The sample includes roughly 200,000 clones, around 86% seen only once; the top ten take 8% to 9%.

This receptor was identified in a woman aged 80 or over with COVID-19, enrolled during active disease. The sample comprised peripheral blood. This chain joins TRBV9 and TRBJ1-2; D might be TRBD1 (6 bases). The CDR3 loop is CASSVSWTDYGYTF. CDR3 nucleotide sequence: TGTGCCAGCAGCGTCAGCTGGACAGACTATGGCTACACCTTC.